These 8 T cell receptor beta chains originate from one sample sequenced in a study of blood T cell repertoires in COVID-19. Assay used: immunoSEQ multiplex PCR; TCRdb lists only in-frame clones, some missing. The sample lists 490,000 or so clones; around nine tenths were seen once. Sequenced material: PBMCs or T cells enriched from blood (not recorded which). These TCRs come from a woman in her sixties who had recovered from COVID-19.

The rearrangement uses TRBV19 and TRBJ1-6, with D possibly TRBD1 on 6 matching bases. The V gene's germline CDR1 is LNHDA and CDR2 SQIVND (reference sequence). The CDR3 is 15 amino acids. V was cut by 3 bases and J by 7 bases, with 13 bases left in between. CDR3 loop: CASSIPGVNNSPLHF. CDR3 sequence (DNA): TGTGCCAGTAGTATCCCAGGGGTTAACAATTCACCCCTCCACTTT.

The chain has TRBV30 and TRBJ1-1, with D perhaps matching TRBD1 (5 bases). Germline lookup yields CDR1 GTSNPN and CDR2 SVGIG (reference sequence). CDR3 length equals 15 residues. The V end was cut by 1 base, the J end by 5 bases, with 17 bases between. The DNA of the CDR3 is TGTGCCTGGAGTGAATTTTCGGGGGTTTGGACTGAAGCTTTCTTT. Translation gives CAWSEFSGVWTEAFF.

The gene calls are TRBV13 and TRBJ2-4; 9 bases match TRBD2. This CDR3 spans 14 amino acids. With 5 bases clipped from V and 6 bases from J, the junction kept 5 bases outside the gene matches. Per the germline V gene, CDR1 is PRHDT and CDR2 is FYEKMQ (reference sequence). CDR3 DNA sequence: TGTGCCAGCAGCCGGCTAGCGGGGACAAACATTCAGTACTTC. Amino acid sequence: CASSRLAGTNIQYF.

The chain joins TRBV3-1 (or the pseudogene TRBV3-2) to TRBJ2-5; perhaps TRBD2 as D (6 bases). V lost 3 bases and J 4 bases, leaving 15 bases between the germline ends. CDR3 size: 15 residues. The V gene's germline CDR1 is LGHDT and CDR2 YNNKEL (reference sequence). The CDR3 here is CASSQELARLETQYF. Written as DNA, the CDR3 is TGTGCCAGCAGCCAGGAACTAGCCAGGCTAGAGACCCAGTACTTC.

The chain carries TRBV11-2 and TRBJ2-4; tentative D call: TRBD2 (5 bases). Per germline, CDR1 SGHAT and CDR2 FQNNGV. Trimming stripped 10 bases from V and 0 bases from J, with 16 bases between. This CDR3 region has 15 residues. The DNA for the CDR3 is TGTGCCATTTCGGGGATAGACCTAGCCAAAAACATTCAGTACTTC. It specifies CAISGIDLAKNIQYF. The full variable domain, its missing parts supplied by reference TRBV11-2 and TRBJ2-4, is EAGVAQSPRYKIIEKRQSVAFWCNPISGHATLYWYQQILGQGPKLLIQFQNNGVVDDSQLPKDRFSAERLKGVDSTLKIQPAKLEDSAVYLCAISGIDLAKNIQYFGAGTRLSVL.

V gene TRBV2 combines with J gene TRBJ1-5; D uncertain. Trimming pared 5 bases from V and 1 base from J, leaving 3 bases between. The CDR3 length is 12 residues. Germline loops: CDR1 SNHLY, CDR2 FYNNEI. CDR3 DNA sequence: TGTGCCAGCAGTACAAGCAATCAGCCCCAGCATTTT. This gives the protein CASSTSNQPQHF.

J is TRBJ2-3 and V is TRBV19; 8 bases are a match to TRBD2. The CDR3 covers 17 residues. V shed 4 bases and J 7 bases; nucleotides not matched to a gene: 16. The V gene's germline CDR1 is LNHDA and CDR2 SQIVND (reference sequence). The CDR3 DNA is TGTGCCAGTAGTACCCCTTTTGAGCGGGGGCCCACCTATACGCAGTATTTT. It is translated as CASSTPFERGPTYTQYF.

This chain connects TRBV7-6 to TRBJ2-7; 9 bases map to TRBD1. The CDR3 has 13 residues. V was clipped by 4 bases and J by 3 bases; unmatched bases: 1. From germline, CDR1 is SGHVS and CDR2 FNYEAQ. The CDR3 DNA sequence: TGTGCCAGCAGCTGGGGACAGGGCTACGAGCAGTACGTC. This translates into CASSWGQGYEQYV.